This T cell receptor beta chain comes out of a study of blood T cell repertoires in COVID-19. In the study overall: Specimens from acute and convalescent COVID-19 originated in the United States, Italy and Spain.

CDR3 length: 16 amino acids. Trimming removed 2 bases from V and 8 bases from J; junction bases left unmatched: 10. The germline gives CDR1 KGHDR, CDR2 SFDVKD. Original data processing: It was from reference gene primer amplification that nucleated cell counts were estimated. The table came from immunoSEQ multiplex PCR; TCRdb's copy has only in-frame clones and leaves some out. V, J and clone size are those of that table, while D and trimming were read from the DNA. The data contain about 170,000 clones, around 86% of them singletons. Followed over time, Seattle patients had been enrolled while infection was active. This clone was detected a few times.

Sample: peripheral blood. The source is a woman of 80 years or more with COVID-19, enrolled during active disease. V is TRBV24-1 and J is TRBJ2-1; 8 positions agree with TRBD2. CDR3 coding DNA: TGTGCCACCAGTGATTCTATAGCGGGAATGGGCGATGAGCAGTTCTTC. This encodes CATSDSIAGMGDEQFF.